The 17 T cell receptor beta chains below all came from one sample that was sequenced in a study of vaccination and CD4 T cells after COVID-19. Their target antigens are unknown. Oncomine TCR Beta short-read sequencing was applied to DNA from cultured CD4+ T cells. MiXCR was run by TCRdb on the PCR reads, yielding one entry per CDR3 protein. Here the sample spans fewer than 10,000 distinct CDR3 sequences, around two thirds being singletons. As for treatment: roughly nine-day PBMC culture with coronavirus spike peptide pools or control peptides (ViraFEST assay). Sequencing used CD4+ T cells from blood, cultured in vitro. These receptors were taken from a human donor who had recovered from COVID-19.

This clonotype was detected only a few times. Here the CDR3 reads CASSLGSSSYEQYF. The DNA of the CDR3 is TGTGCCAGCAGTTTAGGTTCTTCCTCCTACGAGCAGTACTTC. The chain has TRBV12-3 or TRBV12-4 and TRBJ2-7; no clear D. This CDR3 has 14 amino acids. V was clipped by 1 base and J by 0 bases, with 7 bases between them.

The rearrangement uses TRBV18 and TRBJ2-3; D ambiguous. Germline V gene sequence: CDR1 KGHSH, CDR2 LQKENI. V was cut by 6 bases and J by 0 bases, with 10 bases left in between. The CDR3 is 14 residues long. CDR3 residues: CASSKISSTDTQYF. CDR3 in DNA: TGTGCCAGCTCGAAGATATCTAGCACAGATACGCAGTATTTT.

The V gene is TRBV28, the J gene TRBJ1-1; the D is unclear. CDR1 and CDR2 from the germline V gene are MDHEN and SYDVKM. The V end lost 5 bases, the J end lost 6 bases, and 19 bases lay between the germline ends. This CDR3 has 15 amino acids. The CDR3 region is CASSPVGGGRAEAFF. In nucleotides, the CDR3 is TGTGCCAGCAGTCCTGTAGGAGGAGGTCGGGCTGAAGCTTTCTTT.

In its sample, this clonotype was seen a few times. The chain combines TRBV19 with TRBJ1-2; 7 bases line up with TRBD1. Germline CDR1 LNHDA, CDR2 SQIVND (reference sequence). The CDR3 is 15 residues long. V gave up 1 base and J gave up 4 bases; unmatched junction bases: 6. CDR3 sequence (DNA): TGTGCCAGTAGTATAGGACAGGGTGAAGCCTATGGCTACACCTTC. This translates into CASSIGQGEAYGYTF.

This clonotype was seen only a few times. The V call is TRBV6-1, the J call TRBJ1-2, with a weak D call TRBD1 (5 bases). The ends were cut back, 8 bases at V and 0 bases at J, with 10 bases in the middle. The CDR3 runs to 13 residues. Germline V gives CDR1 MNHNS, CDR2 SASEGT. The CDR3 here is CASLLTANYGYTF. DNA of the CDR3: TGTGCCAGCCTTCTGACAGCTAACTATGGCTACACCTTC.

The J gene is TRBJ1-4, the V gene TRBV20-1; D is undetermined. The CDR3 contains 13 residues. Per germline, CDR1 DFQATT and CDR2 SNEGSKA (reference sequence). Trimming left V 3 bases short and J 7 bases short, with 12 bases between. For the CDR3, the DNA is TGCAGTGCTAGGCCGGGTTCGGGTGAAAAACTGTTTTTT. Its protein product is CSARPGSGEKLFF.

The V gene is TRBV5-4, the J gene TRBJ1-1; D gene uncertain. V dropped 2 bases and J dropped 2 bases, with 7 bases sitting between them. The CDR3 has 13 residues. Germline loops: CDR1 SGHNT, CDR2 YYREEE (reference sequence). Here the CDR3 reads CASSFGSNTEAFF. The CDR3 DNA reads TGTGCCAGCAGCTTTGGAAGTAACACTGAAGCTTTCTTT.

This chain joins TRBV28 and TRBJ1-2, with D unresolved. The germline V gene has CDR1 MDHEN and CDR2 SYDVKM. This CDR3 is 19 amino acids long. V lost 2 bases and J 0 bases, leaving 22 bases between the germline ends. The CDR3 coding sequence is TGTGCCAGCAGTTTAACCCAGCCCCTTTCCCCCTATTCTAACTATGGCTACACCTTC. Its protein product is CASSLTQPLSPYSNYGYTF.

V and J are TRBV7-8 and TRBJ1-2; possibly TRBD1 for D (6 bases). Germline lookup yields CDR1 SGHVS and CDR2 FQNEAQ. The V gene lost 5 bases and the J gene lost 8 bases, with 15 bases spanning the gap. This CDR3 has 13 residues. The DNA for the CDR3 is TGTGCCAGCAGCCCAGTCCTGGGGGGCGGCTACACCTTC. Protein sequence: CASSPVLGGGYTF.

This sequence joins TRBV6-1 and TRBJ1-3; unclear D gene. Trimming took 6 bases from V and 1 from J, leaving 7 bases between them. CDR1 MNHNS and CDR2 SASEGT come from the germline V gene. The CDR3 has 13 residues. The CDR3 nucleotides are TGTGCCAGCAGGACTGGGTCTGGAAACACCATATATTTT. This sequence encodes CASRTGSGNTIYF.

The chain uses TRBV12-3 or TRBV12-4 and TRBJ2-7; 11 bases agree with TRBD1. The CDR3 runs to 15 residues. The junction had 7 bases not matched to a gene; V was cut back by 5 bases and J by 4 bases. CDR3 DNA sequence: TGTGCCAGCAGTCTCGGACAGGGGGCAGGTTACGAGCAGTACTTC. Translation gives CASSLGQGAGYEQYF.

The rearrangement uses TRBV1 and TRBJ2-5; the table calls TRBD2, which could not be checked here. TRBV1 is marked as a pseudogene. This CDR3 region has 19 residues. The CDR3 reads CTSSQNPGTSGQYQETQYF. CDR3 sequence (DNA): TGCACCAGCAGCCAAAACCCCGGGACTAGCGGGCAGTACCAAGAGACCCAGTACTTC.

This chain joins TRBV20-1 and TRBJ2-5; D tentatively fits TRBD1 or TRBD2 (6 bases each). V lost 5 bases and J lost 4, with 23 bases in between. Germline V gene data show CDR1 as DFQATT and CDR2 as SNEGSKA (reference sequence). The CDR3 is 16 residues long. The CDR3 spells CSAYKGVGGDTETQYF. CDR3 DNA: TGCAGTGCTTACAAGGGGGTGGGGGGTGATACAGAGACCCAGTACTTC.

The chain has TRBV21-1 and TRBJ2-3. TRBV21-1 is a pseudogene. This CDR3 has 12 amino acids. CDR3 protein: CASSKDTDTQYF. The CDR3 nucleotides are TGTGCCAGCAGCAAAGATACCGATACGCAGTATTTT.

This clonotype appeared a few times. The chain is built from TRBV7-3 and TRBJ2-5, with 7 bases matching TRBD2. The CDR3 sequence is 13 residues long. Trimming took 1 base from V and 5 from J; bases not matched to a gene: 1. Germline lookup yields CDR1 SGHTA and CDR2 FQGTGA. Here the CDR3 reads CASSLREGETQYF. In nucleotides, the CDR3 is TGTGCCAGCAGCTTAAGGGAGGGCGAGACCCAGTACTTC.

The V call is TRBV11-2, the J call TRBJ1-2; D gene unclear. The V gene lost 5 bases and the J gene lost 3 bases, with 16 bases spanning the gap. The germline V gene encodes CDR1 SGHAT and CDR2 FQNNGV. The length of the CDR3 is 15 residues. The CDR3 bases are TGTGCCAGCAGCCAGGCTTTTATGGAGTACTATGGCTACACCTTC. This encodes CASSQAFMEYYGYTF.

Here the CDR3 reads CASTLSQGSGYTF. The CDR3 DNA reads TGTGCCAGCACCCTCTCCCAGGGGAGTGGCTACACCTTC. This chain connects TRBV6-1 to TRBJ1-2; D perhaps matches TRBD1 (6 bases). This CDR3 spans 13 amino acids. Germline V gene sequence: CDR1 MNHNS, CDR2 SASEGT. V dropped 7 bases and J dropped 7 bases, with 16 bases sitting between them.